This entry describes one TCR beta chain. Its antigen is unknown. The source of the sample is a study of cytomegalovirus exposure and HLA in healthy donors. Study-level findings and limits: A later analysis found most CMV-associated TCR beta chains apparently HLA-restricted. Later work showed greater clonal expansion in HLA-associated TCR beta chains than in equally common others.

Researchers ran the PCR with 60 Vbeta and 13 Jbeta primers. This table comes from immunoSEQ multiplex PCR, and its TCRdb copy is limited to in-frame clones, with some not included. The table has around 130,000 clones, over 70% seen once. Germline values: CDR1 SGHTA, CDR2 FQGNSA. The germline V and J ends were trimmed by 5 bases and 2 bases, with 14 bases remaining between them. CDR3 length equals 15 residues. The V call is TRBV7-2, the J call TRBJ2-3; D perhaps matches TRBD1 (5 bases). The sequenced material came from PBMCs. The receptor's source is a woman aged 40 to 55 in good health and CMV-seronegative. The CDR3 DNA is TGTGCCAGCAGCCGTAGCTATGGACACACAGATACGCAGTATTTT. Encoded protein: CASSRSYGHTDTQYF.